The rows below give T cell receptor beta chains drawn from one sample of a study of cytotoxic CD8 clonotypes in ibrutinib-treated CLL. Here immunoSEQ multiplex PCR was the method, and the copy in TCRdb shows in-frame clones only, minus some. The sample contains roughly 110,000 clones, about 58% of which appear only once. Sequencing was performed on PBMCs, taken after 24 months of ibrutinib treatment. The receptor set was obtained from a human donor with chronic lymphocytic leukemia. Each CDR3 is given with its conserved first and last residue. The D gene is left open where the match is weak. Clone size is shown for a subset of rows, as once, few, many or a class of expanded clone.

cdr3_nt	cdr3_aa	d_call	v_call	j_call	clone_size
TGTGCCAGCAGCTTTTTCCCCCAGGGAAGTGGCTACACCTTC	CASSFFPQGSGYTF	NA	TRBV7-9	TRBJ1-2	NA
TGTGCCAGCAGGTTGGACAGGGGGACCGGGGAGCTGTTTTTT	CASRLDRGTGELFF	TRBD1	TRBV27	TRBJ2-2	once
TGTGCCAGCAGTTCCCCGACCGGGAAGACCTTCTACGAGCAGTACTTC	CASSSPTGKTFYEQYF	NA	TRBV6-5	TRBJ2-7	NA
TGTGCCAGCAAAGCAGACAGGTACAATGAGCAGTTCTTC	CASKADRYNEQFF	NA	TRBV2	TRBJ2-1	few
TGTGCCAGCAAAATTGGGGGTGGTAATGAGCAGTTCTTC	CASKIGGGNEQFF	NA	TRBV2	TRBJ2-1	NA
TGTGCCAGCAGCTTAGGAGGGGGCCTAGAGGACGAGCAGTACTTC	CASSLGGGLEDEQYF	NA	TRBV7-3	TRBJ2-7	NA
TGCGCCAGCAGGCCCGGGCAGGTAACCGACGAGCAGTACTTC	CASRPGQVTDEQYF	NA	TRBV5-1	TRBJ2-7	NA
TGCAGCGTTATAGACAGAAACACCGGGGAGCTGTTTTTT	CSVIDRNTGELFF	NA	TRBV29-1	TRBJ2-2	NA
TGTGCCAGCAGTGAAATCTTCAATGAAAAACTGTTTTTT	CASSEIFNEKLFF	NA	TRBV2	TRBJ1-4	few
TGTGCCAGCAGCTTAAATATGGCGATAACTACAGATACGCAGTATTTT	CASSLNMAITTDTQYF	NA	TRBV7-2	TRBJ2-3	NA
TGTGCCAGCAGCTTAGATTTGTCAGGGCGCGACGAGCAGTACTTC	CASSLDLSGRDEQYF	NA	TRBV11-2	TRBJ2-7	once
TGTGCCAGCAGCTCATCTTCCTCCTACGAGCAGTACTTC	CASSSSSSYEQYF	NA	TRBV7-6	TRBJ2-7	NA
TGTGCCAGCAGAGGAGACAGGGGGCCAGACATCGACCACGAGCAGTACTTC	CASRGDRGPDIDHEQYF	TRBD1	TRBV2	TRBJ2-7	NA
TGTGCCAGCAGTGATTCCCCCTCCCCGACTAGTCCCGATGAGCAGTTCTTC	CASSDSPSPTSPDEQFF	NA	TRBV6-4	TRBJ2-1	NA
TGTGCCAGCAGCTTGGGCCTTCTTTTCACAGATACGCAGTATTTT	CASSLGLLFTDTQYF	NA	TRBV5-4	TRBJ2-3	NA
TGTGCCTGGAGTGTGGGGACAGGGGCCGGTAGGCAGCCCCAGCATTTT	CAWSVGTGAGRQPQHF	TRBD1	TRBV30	TRBJ1-5	NA
TGCGCCAGCAGCATAGAGACAGGGGGCCCCTACGAGCAGTACTTC	CASSIETGGPYEQYF	TRBD1	TRBV5-1	TRBJ2-7	NA
TGTGCCTGGAGTCAGGGATATAGTGGCTACACCTTC	CAWSQGYSGYTF	NA	TRBV30	TRBJ1-2	few
TGTGCCAGCAGTTCCGGACCAGACTACGAGCAGTACTTC	CASSSGPDYEQYF	NA	TRBV6-6	TRBJ2-7	once
TGTGCCACCAGCAGAGACCCCAGGGGGGGAGAGACCCAGTACTTC	CATSRDPRGGETQYF	NA	TRBV15	TRBJ2-5	few
TGTGCCAGCAGCCTTTCGAGGGGGGGTCAAGAGACCCAGTACTTC	CASSLSRGGQETQYF	NA	TRBV11-3	TRBJ2-5	NA
TGTGCCAGCAGCTTACAGGGGGCACAAGATACGCAGTATTTT	CASSLQGAQDTQYF	TRBD1	TRBV7-3	TRBJ2-3	NA
TGCGCCAGCAGCTTGGAGGCAGGGGCTTCACCCCTCCACTTT	CASSLEAGASPLHF	NA	TRBV5-1	TRBJ1-6	NA
TGTGCCAGCAGCCCCGCCAGCGGGGGGCCAGAGGAGACCCAGTACTTC	CASSPASGGPEETQYF	TRBD2	TRBV9	TRBJ2-5	NA
TGTGCCAGCAGCCAAGTCGGGGGTAACGCTGAAGCTTTCTTT	CASSQVGGNAEAFF	NA	TRBV4-2	TRBJ1-1	NA
TGTGCCAGCAGCTTAGAAGGGCCGGGGGCTAGCGGAAGCTCCTACAATGAGCAGTTCTTC	CASSLEGPGASGSSYNEQFF	NA	TRBV11-3	TRBJ2-1	NA
TGTGCCAGTAGGGGCAGGGGGGTGGAAAAACTGTTTTTT	CASRGRGVEKLFF	TRBD1	TRBV19	TRBJ1-4	once
TGTGCCAGCAGGCGGGACAGGGGTTACCATGGAAACACCATATATTTT	CASRRDRGYHGNTIYF	TRBD1	TRBV6-6	TRBJ1-3	NA
TGTGCCAGCGTCCGGGACAGGGTTTCCCACGAGCAGTACTTC	CASVRDRVSHEQYF	TRBD1	TRBV7-8	TRBJ2-7	NA
TGTGCCAGCAGCGGAGAGGCAGATACGCAGTATTTT	CASSGEADTQYF	NA	TRBV5-6	TRBJ2-3	NA
TGTGCCAGCAGCTTGAGGCAGTCGAACACTGAAGCTTTCTTT	CASSLRQSNTEAFF	NA	TRBV5-6	TRBJ1-1	NA
TGTGCCAGCAGCATGGAGGACACCGGGGAGCTGTTTTTT	CASSMEDTGELFF	NA	TRBV13	TRBJ2-2	NA